This TCR beta chain was observed in a study of regulatory T cells in long-lasting Graves disease. Study-wide background: Antithyroid drug intake by newly diagnosed Graves' patients had lasted under 3 months. Study outcomes and limitations: Rather than thyroid tissue, only peripheral blood underwent study.

Time point indicated: newly diagnosed GD, antithyroid drugs for less than 3 months. From PBMCs, RNA was extracted and then used to make the TCR library. Concerning this clonotype itself: Its specificity is not known. The junction and the germline gene differ at one end; a read error may be behind it.

According to the study, TCR beta libraries were built with iRepertoire HTBI primers and CDR3-region Arm-PCR. TCRdb re-derived calls from the multiplex PCR reads in MiXCR, one entry per CDR3 protein. The sample has about 530,000 distinct CDR3 sequences; about 15% are singletons. Germline CDR1 MNHNS, CDR2 SASEGT. CDR3 length: 13 residues. The data also belong to a second study, concerning T cells in Graves' hyperthyroidism and ophthalmopathy. That study reports: The primer set for the first-round RT-PCR of the TCR CDR3 was HTBI.

The sample here was peripheral blood mononuclear cells (PBMCs), taken at new diagnosis, from a patient treated with antithyroid drugs. The TCR comes from a woman aged 35 to 60 with Graves disease. The rearrangement joins TRBV6-1 to TRBJ1-4; 8 bases map to TRBD1. The CDR3: CASSARLQGALLF. The CDR3, as DNA: TGTGCCAGCAGTGCTAGACTTCAGGGGGCCCTACTTTTT.